These 26 T cell receptor beta chains came from one sample sequenced in a study of T-cell reconstitution after alpha-beta-depleted transplantation in children. Unique molecular identifiers were built into the TCRbeta library. TCRdb called the PCR reads again in MiXCR, with one record for every CDR3 protein. The data contain over 550,000 distinct CDR3 sequences, over 9.5% of them seen just once; the ten biggest clones take up about 4%. Source: PBMCs from the stem cell graft donor, taken from the stem cell graft. These TCRs come from a human donor who donated a stem cell graft to a child with acute myeloid leukemia.

This clonotype has just a few counts. The chain joins TRBV7-2 to TRBJ2-1; D remains unclear. Germline-derived CDR1 and CDR2 are SGHTA and FQGNSA. Trimming took off 3 bases at V and 1 base at J, with 13 bases between the two ends. The CDR3 contains 16 residues. The CDR3 DNA sequence: TGTGCCAGCAGCTTCCCCGACGGGTTGTCCTACAATGAGCAGTTCTTC. This encodes CASSFPDGLSYNEQFF.

The chain uses TRBV21-1 and TRBJ2-7. TRBV21-1 is termed a pseudogene. The CDR3 sequence is 15 residues long. The CDR3 protein is CASSKGYRSTYEQYF. The CDR3 DNA sequence: TGTGCCAGCAGCAAAGGATACAGGAGTACCTACGAGCAGTACTTC.

There are many counts of this clonotype. The chain carries TRBV28 and TRBJ1-2, with D uncertain. This CDR3 region has 15 residues. Germline V gene sequence: CDR1 MDHEN, CDR2 SYDVKM. Trimming shortened V by 2 bases and J by 0 bases, and 10 bases separated the two germline ends. The chain's CDR3 is CASSLTGDANYGYTF. CDR3 DNA sequence: TGTGCCAGCAGTTTAACTGGGGATGCTAACTATGGCTACACCTTC.

The gene calls are TRBV24-1 and TRBJ1-1, with no clear D. The CDR3 length is 8 residues. Between the trimmed V and J ends, which lost 6 bases and 11 bases, there was a span of 3 bases. Germline V gene lookup returns CDR1 KGHDR and CDR2 SFDVKD. CDR3 in DNA: TGTGCCACCAGTCGGGCTTTCTTT. Translated, it gives CATSRAFF.

This clonotype has a count of ten or more. An end of the junction does not agree with germline; a read error may underlie this. V and J are TRBV5-1 and TRBJ2-1; 7 nucleotides align to TRBD1. Per germline, CDR1 SGHRS and CDR2 YFSETQ. This CDR3 spans 13 amino acids. CDR3 in DNA: TGTGCCAGCAGTTTGACAGGGTACAATGAGCAGTTCTTC. Its protein product is CASSLTGYNEQFF. The whole variable domain, filled in from reference TRBV5-1 and TRBJ2-1, reads KAGVTQTPRYLIKTRGQQVTLSCSPISGHRSVSWYQQTPGQGLQFLFEYFSETQRNKGNFPGRFSGRQFSNSRSEMNVSTLELGDSALYLCASSLTGYNEQFFGPGTRLTVL.

This clonotype was picked up a small number of times. The gene calls are TRBV29-1 and TRBJ2-1; tentatively, D is TRBD1 or TRBD2 (5 bases each). Germline V gives CDR1 SQVTM, CDR2 ANQGSEA. CDR3 size: 15 residues. V was shortened by 6 bases and J by 6 bases, with 21 bases between the two germline ends. The CDR3 nucleotides read TGCAGCGTAAAAGGGACCGGGACCGTCGCCAATGAGCAGTTCTTC. Amino acids: CSVKGTGTVANEQFF.

This chain links TRBV5-6 with TRBJ2-1, with 10 bases that match TRBD2. This CDR3 spans 17 amino acids. V gave up 0 bases and J gave up 7 bases; unmatched junction bases: 10. Looked up from germline, CDR1 is SGHDT and CDR2 is YYEEEE. As DNA, the CDR3 is TGTGCCAGCAGCTTGGTCCAGCGGGAGGGCTGGGGGAATGAGCAGTTCTTC. The encoded protein is CASSLVQREGWGNEQFF.

This clonotype was counted at least ten times. The rearrangement joins TRBV20-1 to TRBJ2-3; D is possibly TRBD1 or TRBD2 (7 bases each). V dropped 5 bases and J dropped 6 bases, with 21 bases sitting between them. Germline V gene lookup returns CDR1 DFQATT and CDR2 SNEGSKA (reference sequence). This CDR3 contains 15 residues. The CDR3 sequence: CSAPRQGGAPDTQYF. DNA of the CDR3: TGCAGTGCTCCAAGACAGGGAGGGGCCCCGGATACGCAGTATTTT.

This clonotype was picked up many times. The CDR3 here is CASSPRTSGRETQYF. CDR3 nucleotide sequence: TGTGCCAGCAGCCCGAGGACTAGCGGGAGAGAGACCCAGTACTTC. V is TRBV3-1 and J is TRBJ2-5; 13 bases match TRBD2. CDR1 and CDR2 from the germline V gene are LGHDT and YNNKEL (reference sequence). Trimming at V came to 4 bases and at J to 4 bases, leaving 3 bases not matched to a gene. This CDR3 has 15 amino acids.

The chain has TRBV20-1 and TRBJ2-3; TRBD2 agrees at 9 bases. CDR1 DFQATT and CDR2 SNEGSKA come from the germline V gene (reference sequence). The CDR3 is made up of 15 amino acids. V shed 4 bases and J 2 bases; nucleotides not matched to a gene: 7. As DNA, the CDR3 is TGCAGTGCTACCGTCCTAGCGGGGACCACAGATACGCAGTATTTT. Protein product: CSATVLAGTTDTQYF.

The CDR3: CASSYFPGQDNEQFF. In nucleotides, the CDR3 is TGTGCCAGCAGTTACTTTCCCGGGCAAGACAATGAGCAGTTCTTC. The J gene is TRBJ2-1, the V gene TRBV6-5; the D is unclear. CDR3 length: 15 amino acids. Trimming stripped 1 base from V and 5 bases from J, with 12 bases between. Germline V CDR1 and CDR2: MNHEY, SVGAGI.

This clonotype was seen at least ten times. V usage is TRBV20-1 and J usage is TRBJ2-7, with D possibly being TRBD2 (5 bases). There are 12 residues in the CDR3. V was trimmed by 3 bases and J by 7 bases, leaving 13 bases between them. Germline CDR1 and CDR2: DFQATT and SNEGSKA (reference sequence). For the CDR3, the DNA is TGCAGTGCTAGCGGGGTGGGCGAAGAGCAGTACTTC. Translating it yields CSASGVGEEQYF.

The V gene is TRBV7-3, the J gene TRBJ2-1; no definite D call. The V end was cut by 5 bases, the J end by 10 bases, with 15 bases between. Germline V CDR1 and CDR2: SGHTA, FQGTGA. The CDR3 is 13 residues long. In DNA form, the CDR3 reads TGTGCCAGCAGCCGGACCTCCGTGGGCGAGCAGTTCTTC. This encodes CASSRTSVGEQFF. The entire variable domain, with the rest obtained from reference TRBV7-3 and TRBJ2-1, is as follows: GAGVSQTPSNKVTEKGKYVELRCDPISGHTALYWYRQSLGQGPEFLIYFQGTGAADDSGLPNDRFFAVRPEGSVSTLKIQRTERGDSAVYLCASSRTSVGEQFFGPGTRLTVL.

Points on this clonotype: A single base separates this from a much larger clone, so it may be a read error. The gene calls are TRBV7-2 and TRBJ2-3, with 10 positions matching TRBD1. The CDR3 contains 16 residues. V shed 5 bases and J 5 bases; nucleotides not matched to a gene: 10. CDR1 is SGHTA and CDR2 is FQGNSA in the germline V gene. The CDR3 protein is CASSLGQGERRDTQYF. CDR3 DNA sequence: TGTGCCAGCAGCCTCGGACAGGGGGAACGGAGAGATACGCAGTATTTT.

DNA for the CDR3: TGCGCCAGCAGCCAAGCGGGAGGGAACGAGCAGTACTTC. Protein product: CASSQAGGNEQYF. The chain couples TRBV4-3 to TRBJ2-7; TRBD2 matches at 8 bases. After removal of 1 base from V and 5 bases from J, the junction contained 1 base not matched to a gene. The CDR3 sequence is 13 residues long. Germline assignment: CDR1 LGHNA and CDR2 YSLEER.

This clonotype was counted ten times or more. The junction and the germline gene differ at one end; a read error may be behind it. The chain recombines TRBV5-1 with TRBJ2-1; 13 bases map to TRBD2. There are 15 residues in the CDR3. Per the germline V gene, CDR1 is SGHRS and CDR2 is YFSETQ. Here the CDR3 DNA reads TGTGCCAGCAGTTCGGGACTAGCGGGGTACAATGAGCAGTTCTTC. It is translated as CASSSGLAGYNEQFF. Full variable domain (remainder filled in from reference TRBV5-1 and TRBJ2-1): KAGVTQTPRYLIKTRGQQVTLSCSPISGHRSVSWYQQTPGQGLQFLFEYFSETQRNKGNFPGRFSGRQFSNSRSEMNVSTLELGDSALYLCASSSGLAGYNEQFFGPGTRLTVL.

This clonotype turned up a few times. The gene calls are TRBV7-3 and TRBJ2-3; TRBD1 aligns across 7 bases. Germline V gene data show CDR1 as SGHTA and CDR2 as FQGTGA. The CDR3 extends over 16 amino acids. Germline trimming cut 4 bases from V and 1 base from J; bases unmatched to any gene: 8. CDR3 nucleotide sequence: TGTGCCAGCAGCTATCGACAGGGTTGGGGCACAGATACGCAGTATTTT. The encoded protein is CASSYRQGWGTDTQYF.

In this sample, this clonotype turned up a few times. The chain is built from TRBV4-2 and TRBJ2-5, with D hard to call. CDR1 and CDR2 from the germline V gene are LGHNA and YNFKEQ. V lost 0 bases and J 5 bases, leaving 13 bases between the germline ends. CDR3 size: 15 residues. The CDR3 DNA follows: TGTGCCAGCAGCCAAGATAGTGAGGAACCTGAGACCCAGTACTTC. Protein: CASSQDSEEPETQYF.

The V call is TRBV19, the J call TRBJ2-7; 10 bases fit TRBD1. CDR1 and CDR2 (germline): LNHDA, SQIVND (reference sequence). V lost 5 bases and J lost 6; bases outside the gene matches: 7. The CDR3 loop spans 14 amino acids. CDR3: CASSPDRGQGEQYF. The CDR3 region has the DNA TGTGCCAGTAGTCCCGACAGGGGGCAAGGCGAGCAGTACTTC. Variable domain in full (rest from reference TRBV19 and TRBJ2-7): DGGITQSPKYLFRKEGQNVTLSCEQNLNHDAMYWYRQDPGQGLRLIYYSQIVNDFQKGDIAEGYSVSREKKESFPLTVTSAQKNPTAFYLCASSPDRGQGEQYFGPGTRLTVT.

There are a few counts of this clonotype. A junction end diverges from the germline sequence, so it may reflect a read error. The chain recombines TRBV7-7 with TRBJ2-5; D call uncertain. There are 13 residues in the CDR3. From germline, CDR1 is SSHAT and CDR2 FNYEAQ (reference sequence). CDR3 region: CASSLGFTETQYF. In DNA, the CDR3 is TGTGCTAGCAGCTTAGGATTCACGGAGACCCAGTACTTC.

This clonotype has only one observation. Compared with germline, one end of the junction differs, possibly owing to a read error. V is TRBV20-1 and J is TRBJ2-1; no clear D gene. The CDR3 loop spans 16 amino acids. Germline values: CDR1 DFQATT, CDR2 SNEGSKA (reference sequence). CDR3 nucleotide sequence: TGCTGTGCTAGAGTCCCGACGGCGAGCTCCTACAATGAGCAGTTCTTC. As protein: CCARVPTASSYNEQFF.

This clonotype was counted ten times or more. The chain is built from TRBV12-3 or TRBV12-4 and TRBJ1-1; TRBD1 is a possible D gene (5 bases). The V gene lost 7 bases and the J gene lost 5 bases, with 26 bases spanning the gap. The CDR3 length is 17 residues. CDR3 bases: TGTGCCAGCACCTTAGGGTGGTCAGGGAGAAGTGAAACTGAAGCTTTCTTT. Translating gives CASTLGWSGRSETEAFF.

This chain connects TRBV7-2 to TRBJ2-7; TRBD2 aligns across 7 bases. Germline V gives CDR1 SGHTA, CDR2 FQGNSA. This CDR3 is 15 amino acids long. With 2 bases clipped from V and 0 bases from J, the junction kept 4 bases outside the gene matches. CDR3 DNA sequence: TGTGCCAGCAGCTTACAAGCGGGGACCTCCTACGAGCAGTACTTC. Translation: CASSLQAGTSYEQYF. The full variable domain, completed using reference TRBV7-2 and TRBJ2-7, is GAGVSQSPSNKVTEKGKDVELRCDPISGHTALYWYRQSLGQGLEFLIYFQGNSAPDKSGLPSDRFSAERTGGSVSTLTIQRTQQEDSAVYLCASSLQAGTSYEQYFGPGTRLTVT.

This clonotype has ten or more counts. The gene calls are TRBV3-1 and TRBJ2-7; TRBD1 aligns across 10 bases. In germline, CDR1 is LGHDT, CDR2 YNNKEL (reference sequence). CDR3 size: 15 residues. Trimming took 5 bases from V and 1 from J; bases not matched to a gene: 5. For the CDR3, the DNA is TGTGCCAGCAGCAGCCGGGACAGGGGTTCCTACGAGCAGTACTTC. Amino acids: CASSSRDRGSYEQYF.

V gene TRBV29-1 combines with J gene TRBJ2-1; TRBD2 is a possible D gene (6 bases). Germline CDR1 reads SQVTM; CDR2 reads ANQGSEA. V was clipped by 1 base and J by 7 bases, with 20 bases between them. The CDR3 is 16 residues long. The CDR3 sequence: CSVEGGLGLAPNEQFF. The CDR3, as DNA: TGCAGCGTTGAAGGGGGCCTCGGTCTAGCGCCGAATGAGCAGTTCTTC.

This clonotype was seen repeatedly, ten times or more. The germline gene is not matched at one end of the junction; a read error may be the cause. The rearrangement joins TRBV7-2 to TRBJ2-1; 9 bases map to TRBD2. The CDR3 sequence is 14 residues long. Germline CDR1 is SGHTA and CDR2 is FQGNSA. DNA of the CDR3: TGTGCCAGCAGCCTAGCGGGATACTACAATGAGCAGTTCTTC. It codes for CASSLAGYYNEQFF.